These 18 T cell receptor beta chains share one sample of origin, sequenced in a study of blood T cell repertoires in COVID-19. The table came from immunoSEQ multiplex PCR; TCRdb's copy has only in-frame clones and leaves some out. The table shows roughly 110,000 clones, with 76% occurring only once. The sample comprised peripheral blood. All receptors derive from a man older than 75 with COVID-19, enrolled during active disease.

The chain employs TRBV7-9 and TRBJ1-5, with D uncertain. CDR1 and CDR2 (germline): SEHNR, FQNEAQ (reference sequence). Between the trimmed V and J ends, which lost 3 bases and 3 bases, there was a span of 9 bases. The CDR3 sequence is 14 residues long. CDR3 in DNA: TGTGCCAGCAGCTTCCCGGGGTCCAATCAGCCCCAGCATTTT. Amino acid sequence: CASSFPGSNQPQHF.

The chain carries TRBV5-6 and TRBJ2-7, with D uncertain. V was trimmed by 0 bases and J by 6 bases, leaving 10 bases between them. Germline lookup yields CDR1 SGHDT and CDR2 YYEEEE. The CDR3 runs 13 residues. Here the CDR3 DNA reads TGTGCCAGCAGCTTGGGTTTCGACACCGAGCAGTACTTC. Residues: CASSLGFDTEQYF.

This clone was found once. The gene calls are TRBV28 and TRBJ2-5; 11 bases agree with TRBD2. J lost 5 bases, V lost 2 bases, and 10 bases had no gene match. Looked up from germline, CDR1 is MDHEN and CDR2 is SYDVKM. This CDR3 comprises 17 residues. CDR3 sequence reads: CASSLRLAGGPVETQYF. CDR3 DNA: TGTGCCAGCAGTTTACGGTTAGCGGGAGGGCCGGTGGAGACCCAGTACTTC.

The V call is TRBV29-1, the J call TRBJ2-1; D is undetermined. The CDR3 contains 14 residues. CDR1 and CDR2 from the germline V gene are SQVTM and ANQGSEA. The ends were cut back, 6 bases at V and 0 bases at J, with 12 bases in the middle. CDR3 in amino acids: CSVASDNSYNEQFF. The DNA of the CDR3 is TGCAGCGTCGCCTCCGACAACTCCTACAATGAGCAGTTCTTC.

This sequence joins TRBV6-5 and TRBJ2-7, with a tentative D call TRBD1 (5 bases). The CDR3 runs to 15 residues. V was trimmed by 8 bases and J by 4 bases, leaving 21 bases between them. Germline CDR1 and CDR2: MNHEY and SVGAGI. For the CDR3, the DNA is TGTGCCAGCGGCGCCGGGCCAGGGCTCCATTACGAGCAGTACTTC. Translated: CASGAGPGLHYEQYF.

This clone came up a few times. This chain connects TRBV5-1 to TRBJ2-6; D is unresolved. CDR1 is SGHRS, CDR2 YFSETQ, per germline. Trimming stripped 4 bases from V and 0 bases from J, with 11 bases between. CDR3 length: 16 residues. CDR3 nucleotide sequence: TGCGCCAGCAGCCCAGATCCTCTCTCTGGGGCCAACGTCCTGACTTTC. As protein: CASSPDPLSGANVLTF.

The CDR3 DNA sequence: TGTGCCAGCAGCTTAGCCGGGAGGACAACCTACGAGCAGTACTTC. As protein: CASSLAGRTTYEQYF. The rearrangement links TRBV7-2 to TRBJ2-7; 7 positions agree with TRBD2. The CDR3 loop spans 15 amino acids. V trimming: 0 bases; J trimming: 2 bases; junction bases outside the gene matches: 4. Germline CDR1 SGHTA, CDR2 FQGNSA.

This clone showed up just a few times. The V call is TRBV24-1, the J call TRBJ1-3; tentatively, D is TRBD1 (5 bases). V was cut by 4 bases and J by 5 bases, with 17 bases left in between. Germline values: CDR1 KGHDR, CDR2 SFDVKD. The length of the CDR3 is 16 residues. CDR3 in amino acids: CATSDHPVGGRNTIYF. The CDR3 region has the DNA TGTGCCACCAGTGACCATCCCGTGGGGGGAAGAAACACCATATATTTT.

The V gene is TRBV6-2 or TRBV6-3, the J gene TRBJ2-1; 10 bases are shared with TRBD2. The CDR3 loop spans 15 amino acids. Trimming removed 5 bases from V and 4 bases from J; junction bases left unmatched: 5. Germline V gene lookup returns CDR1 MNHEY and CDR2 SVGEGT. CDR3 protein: CASSQGLARYNEQFF. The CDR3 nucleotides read TGTGCCAGCAGTCAGGGACTAGCGAGGTACAATGAGCAGTTCTTC.

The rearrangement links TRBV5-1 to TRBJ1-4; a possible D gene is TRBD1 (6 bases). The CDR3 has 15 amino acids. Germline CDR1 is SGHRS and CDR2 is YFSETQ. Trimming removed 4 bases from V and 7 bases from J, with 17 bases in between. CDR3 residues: CASSAQGRQGEKLFF. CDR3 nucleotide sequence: TGCGCCAGCAGCGCGCAGGGGCGGCAAGGTGAAAAACTGTTTTTT.

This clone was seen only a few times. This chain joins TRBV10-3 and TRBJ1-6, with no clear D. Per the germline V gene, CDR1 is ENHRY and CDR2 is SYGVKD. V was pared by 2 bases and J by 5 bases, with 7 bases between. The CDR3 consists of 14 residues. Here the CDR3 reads CAISETGNNSPLHF. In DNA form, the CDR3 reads TGTGCCATCAGTGAGACGGGTAATAATTCACCCCTCCACTTT.

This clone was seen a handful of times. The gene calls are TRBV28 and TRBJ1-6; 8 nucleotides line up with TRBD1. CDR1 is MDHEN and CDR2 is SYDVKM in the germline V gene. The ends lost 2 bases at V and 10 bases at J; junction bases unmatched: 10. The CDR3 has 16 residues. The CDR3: CASSLGPGGAGSPLHF. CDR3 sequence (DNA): TGTGCCAGCAGTTTAGGGCCAGGGGGCGCAGGATCACCCCTCCACTTT. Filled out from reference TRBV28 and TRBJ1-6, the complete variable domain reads DVKVTQSSRYLVKRTGEKVFLECVQDMDHENMFWYRQDPGLGLRLIYFSYDVKMKEKGDIPEGYSVSREKKERFSLILESASTNQTSMYLCASSLGPGGAGSPLHFGNGTRLTVT.

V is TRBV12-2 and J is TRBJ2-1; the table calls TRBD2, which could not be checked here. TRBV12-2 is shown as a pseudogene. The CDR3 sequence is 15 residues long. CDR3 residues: CASRPGVRSYNEQFF. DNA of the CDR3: TGTGCAAGTCGCCCGGGGGTGCGCTCCTACAATGAGCAGTTCTTC.

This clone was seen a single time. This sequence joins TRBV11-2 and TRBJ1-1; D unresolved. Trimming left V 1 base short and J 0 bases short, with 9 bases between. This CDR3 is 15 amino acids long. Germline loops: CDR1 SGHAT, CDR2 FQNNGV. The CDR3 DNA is TGTGCCAGCAGCTTAGTTAACAGATTGAACACTGAAGCTTTCTTT. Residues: CASSLVNRLNTEAFF.

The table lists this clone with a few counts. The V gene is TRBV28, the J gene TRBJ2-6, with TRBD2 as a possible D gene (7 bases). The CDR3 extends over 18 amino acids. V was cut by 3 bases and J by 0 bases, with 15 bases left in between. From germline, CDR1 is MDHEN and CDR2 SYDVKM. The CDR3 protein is CASSLNREGDSGANVLTF. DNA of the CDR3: TGTGCCAGCAGTTTGAACAGGGAGGGGGACTCTGGGGCCAACGTCCTGACTTTC.

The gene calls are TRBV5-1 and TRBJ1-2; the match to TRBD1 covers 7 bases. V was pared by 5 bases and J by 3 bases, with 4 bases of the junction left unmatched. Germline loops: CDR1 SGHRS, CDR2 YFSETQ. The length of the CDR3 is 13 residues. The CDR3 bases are TGCGCCAGCAGAATTGACAGGGACTATGGCTACACCTTC. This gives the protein CASRIDRDYGYTF.

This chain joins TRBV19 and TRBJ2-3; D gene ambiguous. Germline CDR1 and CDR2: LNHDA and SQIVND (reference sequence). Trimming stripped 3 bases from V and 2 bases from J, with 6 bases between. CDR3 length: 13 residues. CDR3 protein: CASSMALTDTQYF. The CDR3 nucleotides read TGTGCCAGTAGTATGGCCCTCACAGATACGCAGTATTTT.

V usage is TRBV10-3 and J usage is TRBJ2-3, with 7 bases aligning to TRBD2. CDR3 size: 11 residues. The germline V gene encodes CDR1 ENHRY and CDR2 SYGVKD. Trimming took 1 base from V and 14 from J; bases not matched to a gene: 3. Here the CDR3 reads CAISELRELYF. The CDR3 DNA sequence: TGTGCCATCAGTGAGTTGCGGGAGCTGTATTTT.